Presented here are 23 T cell receptor beta chains from one specimen sequenced in a study of T-cell memory formation after mild COVID-19. TCRdb reanalysed the 5' RACE reads using MiXCR and keeps one entry per CDR3 protein. The sample lists around 410,000 distinct CDR3 sequences, less than 25% seen once, with 13% in the top ten. What was sequenced was PBMCs or a T cell subset sorted from them (not recorded which). The receptors derive from an adult woman who had mild COVID-19 (a few samples of this study predate the infection). Cell type and time point are not known.

This clonotype was seen a few times. V gene TRBV20-1 combines with J gene TRBJ2-1; 11 bases line up with TRBD1. J gave up 6 bases and V 7 bases, and 2 bases lay outside the gene matches. The germline V gene encodes CDR1 DFQATT and CDR2 SNEGSKA (reference sequence). The CDR3 covers 12 residues. CDR3 nucleotides: TGCAGTGTCGGACAGGGGGCCAATGAGCAGTTCTTC. Protein product: CSVGQGANEQFF.

This clonotype was seen a handful of times. The gene calls are TRBV18 and TRBJ2-3, with 11 bases that match TRBD2. The J segment lost 5 bases and the V segment lost 1 base, leaving 5 bases of the junction unmatched. The length of the CDR3 is 16 residues. Germline CDR1 reads KGHSH; CDR2 reads LQKENI. The chain's CDR3 is CASSPLTSGTGDTQYF. DNA for the CDR3: TGTGCCAGCTCACCACTGACTAGCGGGACGGGAGATACGCAGTATTTT.

This clonotype was seen a handful of times. This chain joins TRBV25-1 and TRBJ1-2; 8 bases match TRBD1. Losses at the gene ends were 5 bases for V and 0 bases for J; bases not matched to a gene: 2. Germline V CDR1 and CDR2: MGHDK, SYGVNS. The CDR3 length is 14 residues. Here the CDR3 DNA reads TGTGCCAGCAGTAAACAGGGGGCTAACTATGGCTACACCTTC. Its protein is CASSKQGANYGYTF.

V gene TRBV7-9 combines with J gene TRBJ2-3; unclear D gene. V lost 2 bases and J 6 bases, leaving 9 bases between the germline ends. CDR1 and CDR2 from the germline V gene are SEHNR and FQNEAQ (reference sequence). CDR3 length: 13 amino acids. The CDR3 loop reads CASSLSSADTQYF. CDR3 nucleotides: TGTGCCAGCAGCTTAAGTAGTGCGGATACGCAGTATTTT.

The chain has TRBV29-1 and TRBJ2-3; D is ambiguous. Germline CDR1 is SQVTM and CDR2 is ANQGSEA. The CDR3 has 11 amino acids. CDR3 sequence (DNA): TGCGTATGGCTTGCCACAGATACGCAGTATTTT. Its translation is CVWLATDTQYF.

The J gene is TRBJ1-6, the V gene TRBV27, with D possibly matching TRBD1 (5 bases). Per the germline V gene, CDR1 is MNHEY and CDR2 is SMNVEV (reference sequence). V lost 6 bases, J lost 7 bases, and 13 bases lay in between. CDR3 length: 14 residues. The chain's CDR3 is CASSWEGRNSPLHF. DNA of the CDR3: TGTGCCAGCAGCTGGGAGGGACGGAATTCACCCCTCCACTTT.

There are a few counts of this clonotype. This sequence joins TRBV7-9 and TRBJ2-1, with 16 bases identical to TRBD2. Germline-derived CDR1 and CDR2 are SEHNR and FQNEAQ (reference sequence). V lost 3 bases to trimming and J lost 2 bases; unmatched junction nucleotides: 10. This CDR3 has 20 amino acids. CDR3: CASSFTPGTSGRVTYNEQFF. The CDR3 DNA reads as TGTGCCAGCAGCTTTACTCCCGGGACTAGCGGGAGGGTTACCTACAATGAGCAGTTCTTC.

The J gene is TRBJ2-7, the V gene TRBV11-3, with 10 bases matching TRBD2. After removal of 7 bases from V and 0 bases from J, the junction contained 6 bases not matched to a gene. The CDR3 sequence is 15 residues long. Germline CDR1 SGHNT, CDR2 YENEEA. The CDR3, as DNA: TGTGCCAGCACCCTAGCGGGAGTGAGCTCCTACGAGCAGTACTTC. Its protein is CASTLAGVSSYEQYF.

The gene calls are TRBV7-6 and TRBJ2-5; 7 bases map to TRBD2. This CDR3 is 14 amino acids long. The J segment lost 5 bases and the V segment lost 1 base, leaving 4 bases of the junction unmatched. CDR1 is SGHVS and CDR2 is FNYEAQ in the germline V gene. The CDR3 nucleotides read TGTGCCAGCAGCTTAGGCGGGAGCTTGGAGACCCAGTACTTC. Translated, it gives CASSLGGSLETQYF.

This rearrangement joins TRBV6-5 to TRBJ2-3; D not certain. The CDR3 runs 16 residues. CDR1 MNHEY and CDR2 SVGAGI come from the germline V gene. Trimming took 6 bases from V and 1 from J, leaving 17 bases between them. CDR3 DNA: TGTGCCAGCAGACCCTCCTTCGGCGGCCGCACAGATACGCAGTATTTT. It codes for CASRPSFGGRTDTQYF.

The V and J genes are TRBV7-8 and TRBJ2-2, with 10 bases that match TRBD2. CDR3 length: 16 amino acids. The germline V gene has CDR1 SGHVS and CDR2 FQNEAQ. With 3 bases clipped from V and 4 bases from J, the junction kept 5 bases outside the gene matches. The DNA for the CDR3 is TGTGCCAGCAGCTTTCCGGGACTAGCGATCACCGGGGAGCTGTTTTTT. Amino acids: CASSFPGLAITGELFF.

This clonotype appeared a single time. This chain links TRBV29-1 with TRBJ2-4; no clear D. The CDR3 is 10 residues long. CDR1 and CDR2 from the germline V gene are SQVTM and ANQGSEA. With 7 bases removed from V and 7 bases from J, the gap between germline ends came to 8 bases. CDR3 region: CSALENIQYF. The DNA of the CDR3 is TGCAGCGCCTTGGAGAACATTCAGTACTTC.

The V call is TRBV20-1, the J call TRBJ2-5, with 11 bases that match TRBD2. Trimming cost V 8 bases and J 3 bases; bases outside gene matches: 11. CDR3 length equals 15 residues. Germline values: CDR1 DFQATT, CDR2 SNEGSKA (reference sequence). CDR3 amino acids: CSTLIEGLAEETQYF. The CDR3 region has the DNA TGCAGTACCCTCATCGAGGGACTAGCGGAAGAGACCCAGTACTTC.

The CDR3 coding sequence is TGTGCCAGCAGCCAAGGAGGCCCTTTGCGGGGCTACGAGCAGTACTTC. Protein: CASSQGGPLRGYEQYF. The gene calls are TRBV3-1 and TRBJ2-7; TRBD2 is a possible D gene (6 bases). The CDR3 contains 16 residues. With 1 base removed from V and 3 bases from J, the gap between germline ends came to 16 bases. Germline CDR1 LGHDT, CDR2 YNNKEL (reference sequence).

The genes are TRBV2 and TRBJ2-7, with D hard to call. The CDR3 has 14 amino acids. V was pared by 1 base and J by 3 bases, with 10 bases between. Per germline, CDR1 SNHLY and CDR2 FYNNEI. Here the CDR3 reads CASSEVRINYEQYF. CDR3 nucleotides: TGTGCCAGCAGTGAAGTCAGGATCAACTACGAGCAGTACTTC. Supplemented by reference TRBV2 and TRBJ2-7, the full variable domain reads EPEVTQTPSHQVTQMGQEVILRCVPISNHLYFYWYRQILGQKVEFLVSFYNNEISEKSEIFDDQFSVERPDGSNFTLKIRSTKLEDSAMYFCASSEVRINYEQYFGPGTRLTVT.

In this sample, this clonotype turned up a few times. The chain employs TRBV5-1 and TRBJ2-7; 10 nucleotides agree with TRBD1. Germline assignment: CDR1 SGHRS and CDR2 YFSETQ. Trimming cost V 0 bases and J 5 bases; bases outside gene matches: 5. The CDR3 contains 15 residues. The CDR3 sequence is CASSLGTGGSHEQYF. The CDR3 DNA reads as TGCGCCAGCAGCTTGGGGACAGGGGGTAGCCACGAGCAGTACTTC.

CDR3: CASSYTLGTEAFF. The CDR3 bases are TGTGCCAGCAGCTACACCCTGGGCACTGAAGCTTTCTTT. The chain is built from TRBV12-3 or TRBV12-4 and TRBJ1-1; D gene uncertain. The CDR3 runs 13 residues. V was shortened by 6 bases and J by 4 bases, with 12 bases between the two germline ends.

The CDR3: CASSWGQGVSSAYGYTF. CDR3 DNA sequence: TGCGCCAGCAGCTGGGGACAGGGAGTATCATCGGCCTATGGCTACACCTTC. The chain couples TRBV5-1 to TRBJ1-2; 9 bases align to TRBD1. V trimming: 3 bases; J trimming: 4 bases; junction bases outside the gene matches: 13. The CDR3 spans 17 residues. Germline V CDR1 and CDR2: SGHRS, YFSETQ.

The chain links TRBV7-6 to TRBJ1-1, with D uncertain. CDR1 is SGHVS, CDR2 FNYEAQ, per germline. The length of the CDR3 is 14 residues. V gave up 2 bases and J gave up 5 bases, with 12 bases separating them. The CDR3 bases are TGTGCCAGCAGCTTATTGGCAGTTAATACTGAAGCTTTCTTT. Its translation: CASSLLAVNTEAFF. Full variable domain (outside the CDR3, taken from reference TRBV7-6 and TRBJ1-1): GAGVSQSPRYKVTKRGQDVALRCDPISGHVSLYWYRQALGQGPEFLTYFNYEAQQDKSGLPNDRFSAERPEGSISTLTIQRTEQRDSAMYRCASSLLAVNTEAFFGQGTRLTVV.

This clonotype was seen more than once but under ten times. CDR3 amino acids: CASSQEITEPYEQYF. In DNA, the CDR3 is TGTGCCAGCAGCCAAGAAATAACAGAGCCCTACGAGCAGTACTTC. This sequence joins TRBV4-2 and TRBJ2-7; D not certain. Germline loops: CDR1 LGHNA, CDR2 YNFKEQ. Trimming cost V 0 bases and J 2 bases, with 11 bases left between them. The CDR3 consists of 15 residues.

The chain links TRBV7-8 to TRBJ2-3; 10 positions match TRBD2. J gave up 0 bases and V 1 base, and 7 bases lay outside the gene matches. The V gene's germline CDR1 is SGHVS and CDR2 FQNEAQ. The CDR3 extends over 18 amino acids. The CDR3: CASSLVGLAVTSTDTQYF. The DNA of the CDR3 is TGTGCCAGCAGCTTAGTAGGACTAGCGGTTACTAGCACAGATACGCAGTATTTT.

This clonotype occurred a few times. The V gene is TRBV24-1, the J gene TRBJ2-5; 7 nucleotides line up with TRBD1. Trimming at V came to 7 bases and at J to 3 bases, leaving 7 bases not matched to a gene. The CDR3 loop spans 14 amino acids. The V gene's germline CDR1 is KGHDR and CDR2 SFDVKD. The CDR3 DNA sequence: TGTGCCACCAGCAATACAGGGGTAGAAGAGACCCAGTACTTC. Translated, it gives CATSNTGVEETQYF.

This clonotype was observed a few times. V gene TRBV7-8 combines with J gene TRBJ1-6; no reliable D call. V dropped 4 bases and J dropped 9 bases, with 10 bases sitting between them. CDR1 and CDR2 from the germline V gene are SGHVS and FQNEAQ. There are 13 residues in the CDR3. CDR3 protein: CASSSGPGSPLHF. In DNA form, the CDR3 reads TGTGCCAGCAGCTCCGGCCCAGGTTCACCCCTCCACTTT.